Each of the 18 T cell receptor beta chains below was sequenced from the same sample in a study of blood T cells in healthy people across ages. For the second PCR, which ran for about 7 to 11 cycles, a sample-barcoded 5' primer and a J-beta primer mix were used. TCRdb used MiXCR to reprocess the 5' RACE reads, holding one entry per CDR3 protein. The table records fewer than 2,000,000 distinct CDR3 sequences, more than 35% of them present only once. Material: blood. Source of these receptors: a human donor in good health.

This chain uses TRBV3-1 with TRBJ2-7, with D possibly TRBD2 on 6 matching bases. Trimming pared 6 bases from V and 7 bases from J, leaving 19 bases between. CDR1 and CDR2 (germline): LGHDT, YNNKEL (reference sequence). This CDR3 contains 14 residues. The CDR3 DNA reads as TGTGCCAGCAGTCAGGGACTTGAAGATAATGAGCAGTACTTC. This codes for CASSQGLEDNEQYF.

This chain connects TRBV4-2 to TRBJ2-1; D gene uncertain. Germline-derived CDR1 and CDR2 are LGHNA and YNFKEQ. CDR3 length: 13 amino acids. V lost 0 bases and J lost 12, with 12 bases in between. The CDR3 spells CASSQEAAGMQFF. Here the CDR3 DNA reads TGTGCCAGCAGCCAAGAAGCAGCAGGTATGCAGTTCTTC.

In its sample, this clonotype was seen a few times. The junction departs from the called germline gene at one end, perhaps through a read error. CDR3 in amino acids: CASSERNYSYTF. CDR3 coding DNA: TGTGCCAGCAGTGAGAGGAACTATAGCTACACCTTC. J is TRBJ1-2 and V is TRBV2; D uncertain. The CDR3 length is 12 residues. Germline V gene sequence: CDR1 SNHLY, CDR2 FYNNEI.

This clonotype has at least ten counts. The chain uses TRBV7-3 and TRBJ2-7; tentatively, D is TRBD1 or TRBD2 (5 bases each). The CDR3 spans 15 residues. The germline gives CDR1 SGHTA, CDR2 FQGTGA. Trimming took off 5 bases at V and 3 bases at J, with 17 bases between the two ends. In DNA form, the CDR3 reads TGTGCCAGCAGCCGTGGCGTAGGGGACGGCTACGAGCAGTACTTC. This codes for CASSRGVGDGYEQYF.

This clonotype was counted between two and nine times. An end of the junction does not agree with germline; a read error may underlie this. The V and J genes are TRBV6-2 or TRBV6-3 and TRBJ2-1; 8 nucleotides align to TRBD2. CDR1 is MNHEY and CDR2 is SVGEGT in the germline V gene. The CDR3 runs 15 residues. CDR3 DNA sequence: TGTGCCAGCAGTCGCACCGGGACTAGAGTCAATGAGAAGTTCTTC. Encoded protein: CASSRTGTRVNEKFF.

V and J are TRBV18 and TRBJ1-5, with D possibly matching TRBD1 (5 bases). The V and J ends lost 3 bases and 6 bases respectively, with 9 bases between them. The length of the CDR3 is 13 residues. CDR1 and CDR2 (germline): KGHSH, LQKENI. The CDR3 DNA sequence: TGTGCCAGCTCACCCGAGGGGTCTCAGCCCCAGCATTTT. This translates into CASSPEGSQPQHF.

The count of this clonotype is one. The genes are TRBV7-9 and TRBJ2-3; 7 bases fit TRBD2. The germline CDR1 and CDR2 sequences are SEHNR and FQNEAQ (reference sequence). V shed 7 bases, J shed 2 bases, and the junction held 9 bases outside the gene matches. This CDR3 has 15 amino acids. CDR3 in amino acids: CASKSQGGSTDTQYF. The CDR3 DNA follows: TGTGCCAGCAAGTCCCAGGGAGGGTCCACAGATACGCAGTATTTT.

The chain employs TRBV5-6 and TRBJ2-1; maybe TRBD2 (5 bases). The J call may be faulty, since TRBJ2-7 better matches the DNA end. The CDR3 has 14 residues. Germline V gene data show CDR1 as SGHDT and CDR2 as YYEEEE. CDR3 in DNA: TGTGCCAGCAGCTTGGGGAACCCTAGCTTCGAGCAGTACTTC. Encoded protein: CASSLGNPSFEQYF.

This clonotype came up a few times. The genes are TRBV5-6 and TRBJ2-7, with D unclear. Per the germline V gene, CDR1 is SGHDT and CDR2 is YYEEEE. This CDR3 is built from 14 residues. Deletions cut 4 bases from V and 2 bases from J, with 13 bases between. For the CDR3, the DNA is TGTGCCAGCAGCCTATTGTTAGAACCCTACGAGCAGTACTTC. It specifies CASSLLLEPYEQYF.

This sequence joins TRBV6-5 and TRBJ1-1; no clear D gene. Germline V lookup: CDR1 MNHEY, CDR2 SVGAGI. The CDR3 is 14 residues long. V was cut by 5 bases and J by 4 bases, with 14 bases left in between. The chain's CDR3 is CASSKGGIPTEAFF. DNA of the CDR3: TGTGCCAGCAGTAAGGGCGGGATCCCCACTGAAGCTTTCTTT.

The CDR3 spells CASSEERGDYGYTF. The CDR3 region has the DNA TGTGCCAGCAGTGAAGAGAGGGGAGACTATGGCTACACCTTC. This rearrangement joins TRBV6-5 to TRBJ1-2, with TRBD1 as a possible D gene (5 bases). The CDR3 has 14 residues. Trimming took 5 bases from V and 3 from J, leaving 13 bases between them. Germline CDR1 MNHEY, CDR2 SVGAGI.

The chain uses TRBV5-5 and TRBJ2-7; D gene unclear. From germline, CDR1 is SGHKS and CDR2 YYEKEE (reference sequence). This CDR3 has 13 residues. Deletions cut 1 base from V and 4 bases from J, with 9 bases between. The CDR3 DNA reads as TGTGCCAGCAGCTTGAGGCACAGATACGAGCAGTACTTC. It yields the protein CASSLRHRYEQYF.

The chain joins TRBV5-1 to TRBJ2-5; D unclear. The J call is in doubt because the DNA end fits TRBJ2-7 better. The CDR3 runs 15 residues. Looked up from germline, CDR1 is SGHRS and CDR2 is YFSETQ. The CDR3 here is CASSLGQQFSYEQYF. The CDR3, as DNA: TGCGCCAGCAGCTTGGGACAACAATTCTCTTACGAGCAGTACTTC.

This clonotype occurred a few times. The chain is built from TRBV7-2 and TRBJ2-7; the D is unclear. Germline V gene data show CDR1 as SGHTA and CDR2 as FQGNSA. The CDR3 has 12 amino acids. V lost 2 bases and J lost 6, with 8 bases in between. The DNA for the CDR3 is TGTGCCAGCAGCTTAAGGGCGGCCGAGCAGTACTTC. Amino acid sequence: CASSLRAAEQYF.

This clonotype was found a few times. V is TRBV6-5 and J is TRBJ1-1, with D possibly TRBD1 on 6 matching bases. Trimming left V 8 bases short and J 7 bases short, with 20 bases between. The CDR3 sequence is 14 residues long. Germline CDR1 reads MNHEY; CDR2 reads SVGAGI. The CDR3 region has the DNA TGTGCCAGCCAACGCGGGGGGGCTAGGGGTGAAGCTTTCTTT. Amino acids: CASQRGGARGEAFF.

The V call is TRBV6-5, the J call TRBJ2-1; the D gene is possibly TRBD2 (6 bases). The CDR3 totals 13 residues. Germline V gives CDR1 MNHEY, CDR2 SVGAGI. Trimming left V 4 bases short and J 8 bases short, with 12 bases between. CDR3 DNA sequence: TGTGCCAGCAGTTTGACTAGGAGCGATGAGCAGTTCTTC. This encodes CASSLTRSDEQFF.

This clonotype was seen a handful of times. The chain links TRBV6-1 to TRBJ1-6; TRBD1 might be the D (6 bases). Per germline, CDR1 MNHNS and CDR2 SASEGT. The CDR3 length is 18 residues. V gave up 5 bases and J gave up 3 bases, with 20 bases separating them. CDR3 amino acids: CASSLRLQGFDYNSPLHF. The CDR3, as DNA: TGTGCCAGCAGTCTCAGACTCCAGGGGTTCGACTATAATTCACCCCTCCACTTT.

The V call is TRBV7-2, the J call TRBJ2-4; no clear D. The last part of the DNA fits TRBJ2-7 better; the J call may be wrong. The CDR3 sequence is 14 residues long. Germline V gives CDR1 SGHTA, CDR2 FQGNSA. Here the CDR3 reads CASSSTQATYEQYF. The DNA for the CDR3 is TGTGCCAGCAGCTCGACGCAAGCCACCTACGAGCAGTACTTC.